These 27 T cell receptor beta chains came from one sample sequenced in a study of control samples from healthy donors and cancer patients. Produced via immunoSEQ multiplex PCR; TCRdb's table is partial and in-frame only. The repertoire has about 54,000 clones, nearly 96% of them found once; the top ten carry 1.5% to 2%. The sequencing input was blood. These TCRs come from a woman aged 25 to 39 in good health.

V and J are TRBV19 and TRBJ2-5, with no clear D. There are 11 residues in the CDR3. Trimming took off 3 bases at V and 4 bases at J, with 3 bases between the two ends. The germline V gene has CDR1 LNHDA and CDR2 SQIVND (reference sequence). In nucleotides, the CDR3 is TGTGCCAGTAGTATCGCAGAGACCCAGTACTTC. This sequence encodes CASSIAETQYF.

V is TRBV5-1 and J is TRBJ2-5, with 9 bases that match TRBD1. The CDR3 extends over 15 amino acids. J was trimmed by 4 bases and V by 3 bases; bases with no gene match: 7. Germline V CDR1 and CDR2: SGHRS, YFSETQ. CDR3 in amino acids: CASSSDRGRVETQYF. The CDR3 region has the DNA TGCGCCAGCAGCTCGGACAGGGGTCGAGTAGAGACCCAGTACTTC.

The chain is built from TRBV7-2 and TRBJ1-2, with D tentatively TRBD1 (6 bases). Germline V CDR1 and CDR2: SGHTA, FQGNSA. V lost 0 bases and J 0 bases, leaving 14 bases between the germline ends. The CDR3 is made up of 17 amino acids. The CDR3 bases are TGTGCCAGCAGCTTAGCGGGGGGCGCTCGAGCTAACTATGGCTACACCTTC. Protein sequence: CASSLAGGARANYGYTF.

This clone was seen more than once but under ten times. The CDR3 loop is CASSLMGETQYF. The DNA of the CDR3 is TGTGCCAGCAGCTTAATGGGGGAGACCCAGTACTTC. The chain employs TRBV7-9 and TRBJ2-5; D remains unclear. CDR1 SEHNR and CDR2 FQNEAQ come from the germline V gene (reference sequence). This CDR3 contains 12 residues. V lost 2 bases and J lost 5, with 6 bases in between.

V is TRBV5-1 and J is TRBJ2-1; D is undetermined. The germline CDR1 and CDR2 sequences are SGHRS and YFSETQ. CDR3 length: 13 amino acids. With 0 bases removed from V and 6 bases from J, the gap between germline ends came to 7 bases. This chain's CDR3 is CASSLASPNEQFF. DNA of the CDR3: TGCGCCAGCAGCTTGGCCTCGCCCAATGAGCAGTTCTTC.

V is TRBV12-5 and J is TRBJ2-1; 11 bases map to TRBD2. The germline V gene encodes CDR1 LGHNT and CDR2 FRNRAP. This CDR3 is 16 amino acids long. The V and J ends lost 3 bases and 3 bases, in that order; junction bases with no gene match: 4. The CDR3 DNA is TGTGCTAGTGGTTTCATTAGCGGGAGGGGCTACAATGAGCAGTTCTTC. This codes for CASGFISGRGYNEQFF.

This chain links TRBV7-8 with TRBJ2-1, with a possible D match to TRBD2 (6 bases). Germline loops: CDR1 SGHVS, CDR2 FQNEAQ. The CDR3 extends over 16 amino acids. The V gene lost 5 bases and the J gene lost 0 bases, with 14 bases spanning the gap. The CDR3 reads CASSGPGEVSYNEQFF. In DNA, the CDR3 is TGTGCCAGCAGCGGCCCCGGGGAGGTCTCCTACAATGAGCAGTTCTTC. Together with reference TRBV7-8 and TRBJ2-1, the CDR3 gives the full variable domain: GAGVSQSPRYKVAKRGQDVALRCDPISGHVSLFWYQQALGQGPEFLTYFQNEAQLDKSGLPSDRFFAERPEGSVSTLKIQRTQQEDSAVYLCASSGPGEVSYNEQFFGPGTRLTVL.

The gene calls are TRBV27 and TRBJ2-5, with D uncertain. The V and J ends lost 5 bases and 0 bases respectively, with 10 bases between them. The V gene's germline CDR1 is MNHEY and CDR2 SMNVEV (reference sequence). The CDR3 sequence is 14 residues long. This CDR3 reads CASSPEFNQETQYF. The CDR3, as DNA: TGTGCCAGCAGTCCCGAATTCAACCAAGAGACCCAGTACTTC.

The CDR3 sequence is CASSLGGGGPEAFF. CDR3 sequence (DNA): TGTGCCAGCAGCTTGGGGGGTGGGGGTCCTGAAGCTTTCTTT. This chain uses TRBV5-5 with TRBJ1-1, with a possible D match to TRBD1 (5 bases). Germline loops: CDR1 SGHKS, CDR2 YYEKEE (reference sequence). Between the trimmed V and J ends, which lost 0 bases and 6 bases, there was a span of 12 bases. The CDR3 totals 14 residues.

This clone was recorded only once. The chain couples TRBV3-1 (or the pseudogene TRBV3-2) to TRBJ2-7; D is undetermined. Per the germline V gene, CDR1 is LGHDT and CDR2 is YNNKEL (reference sequence). This CDR3 contains 11 residues. V lost 1 base, J lost 7 bases, and 5 bases lay in between. CDR3 sequence: CASSQGLEQYF. The CDR3 nucleotides read TGTGCCAGCAGCCAAGGTCTGGAGCAGTACTTC.

The V and J genes are TRBV6-5 and TRBJ1-5; D remains ambiguous. This CDR3 region has 13 residues. Per the germline V gene, CDR1 is MNHEY and CDR2 is SVGAGI. Trimming removed 8 bases at V and 0 bases at J, with 8 bases between. The DNA of the CDR3 is TGTGCCAGCGCTCAGCTTAGCAATCAGCCCCAGCATTTT. It is translated as CASAQLSNQPQHF.

The chain has TRBV7-9 and TRBJ1-2, with D unclear. Trimming cost V 3 bases and J 4 bases, with 3 bases left between them. The CDR3 consists of 11 residues. Germline V lookup: CDR1 SEHNR, CDR2 FQNEAQ (reference sequence). The CDR3 nucleotides are TGTGCCAGCAGCTTGAGCTATGGCTACACCTTC. Residues: CASSLSYGYTF.

CDR3 nucleotide sequence: TGTGCCAGCAGCGTAGGGGCAGGGTATTATGGCTACACCTTC. It translates to CASSVGAGYYGYTF. This chain connects TRBV9 to TRBJ1-2, with D perhaps TRBD1 (5 bases). Germline V gene lookup returns CDR1 SGDLS and CDR2 YYNGEE. Trimming stripped 0 bases from V and 5 bases from J, with 11 bases between. The CDR3 extends over 14 amino acids.

The V gene is TRBV10-3, the J gene TRBJ2-1; 9 positions match TRBD1. With 4 bases clipped from V and 2 bases from J, the junction kept 6 bases outside the gene matches. This CDR3 has 16 amino acids. The germline V gene encodes CDR1 ENHRY and CDR2 SYGVKD. CDR3 region: CAISGLRDRAYNEQFF. The CDR3, as DNA: TGTGCCATCAGTGGTCTACGGGACAGGGCCTACAATGAGCAGTTCTTC.

The chain has TRBV18 and TRBJ1-6, with D perhaps TRBD1 (5 bases). Germline V lookup: CDR1 KGHSH, CDR2 LQKENI. The CDR3 has 16 amino acids. The ends were cut back, 4 bases at V and 8 bases at J, with 18 bases in the middle. The CDR3 nucleotides are TGTGCCAGCTCACGCCGGGGGTCCCGATTGGATTCACCCCTCCACTTT. This translates into CASSRRGSRLDSPLHF.

The chain joins TRBV28 to TRBJ2-7, with TRBD1 matching over 7 bases. The CDR3 covers 15 residues. Germline CDR1 and CDR2: MDHEN and SYDVKM. J was trimmed by 3 bases and V by 4 bases; bases with no gene match: 9. The chain's CDR3 is CASSSPRGFGYEQYF. The CDR3 DNA reads TGTGCCAGCAGTTCGCCCAGGGGGTTTGGCTACGAGCAGTACTTC.

The CDR3 protein is CASSLSLRTDTQYF. CDR3 bases: TGTGCCAGCAGCCTCAGTCTACGCACAGATACGCAGTATTTT. This chain connects TRBV3-1 (or the pseudogene TRBV3-2) to TRBJ2-3, with D uncertain. Germline V gene sequence: CDR1 LGHDT, CDR2 YNNKEL (reference sequence). This CDR3 is built from 14 residues. V dropped 4 bases and J dropped 1 base, with 9 bases sitting between them.

The CDR3 bases are TGTGCCAGCAGCATCGTCAGCGAAAACCAAGAGACCCAGTACTTC. Amino acids: CASSIVSENQETQYF. This chain uses TRBV27 with TRBJ2-5; D is uncertain. The CDR3 is made up of 15 amino acids. The germline V gene has CDR1 MNHEY and CDR2 SMNVEV (reference sequence). V lost 6 bases and J lost 0, with 14 bases in between.

The V gene is TRBV7-8, the J gene TRBJ2-1; D unclear. Deletions cut 5 bases from V and 7 bases from J, with 9 bases between. Germline V gene sequence: CDR1 SGHVS, CDR2 FQNEAQ. There are 12 residues in the CDR3. The CDR3 reads CASSPFGNEQFF. As DNA, the CDR3 is TGTGCCAGCAGCCCCTTTGGGAATGAGCAGTTCTTC.

The rearrangement joins TRBV7-6 to TRBJ2-7; tentatively, D is TRBD2 (7 bases). Trimming took off 5 bases at V and 0 bases at J, with 14 bases between the two ends. This CDR3 spans 15 amino acids. CDR1 SGHVS and CDR2 FNYEAQ come from the germline V gene. DNA of the CDR3: TGTGCCAGCAGCCTGGGGGGGGACAACTCCTACGAGCAGTACTTC. Translated, it gives CASSLGGDNSYEQYF. Combining the CDR3 with reference TRBV7-6 and TRBJ2-7 gives the whole variable domain GAGVSQSPRYKVTKRGQDVALRCDPISGHVSLYWYRQALGQGPEFLTYFNYEAQQDKSGLPNDRFSAERPEGSISTLTIQRTEQRDSAMYRCASSLGGDNSYEQYFGPGTRLTVT.

This chain joins TRBV7-6 and TRBJ2-5; a possible D gene is TRBD2 (6 bases). CDR3 length equals 14 residues. The germline CDR1 and CDR2 sequences are SGHVS and FNYEAQ. V was pared by 5 bases and J by 4 bases, with 14 bases between. CDR3 DNA sequence: TGTGCCAGCAGCCCCCGGGAGCCACCAGAGACCCAGTACTTC. Amino acid sequence: CASSPREPPETQYF.

This chain uses TRBV9 with TRBJ2-1; the match to TRBD2 covers 16 bases. CDR3 length equals 19 residues. V was pared by 4 bases and J by 0 bases, with 7 bases of the junction left unmatched. Germline V gene data show CDR1 as SGDLS and CDR2 as YYNGEE. CDR3 in amino acids: CASSRPGLAGGSSYNEQFF. The CDR3 nucleotides read TGTGCCAGCAGCCGACCGGGACTAGCGGGAGGGAGCTCCTACAATGAGCAGTTCTTC. Complete variable domain (other parts from reference TRBV9 and TRBJ2-1): DSGVTQTPKHLITATGQRVTLRCSPRSGDLSVYWYQQSLDQGLQFLIQYYNGEERAKGNILERFSAQQFPDLHSELNLSSLELGDSALYFCASSRPGLAGGSSYNEQFFGPGTRLTVL.

The V and J genes are TRBV2 and TRBJ2-7, with D possibly called TRBD1 or TRBD2 (5 bases each). Germline CDR1 and CDR2: SNHLY and FYNNEI. This CDR3 has 14 residues. The germline V and J ends were trimmed by 2 bases and 3 bases, with 11 bases remaining between them. The CDR3, as DNA: TGTGCCAGCAGTGAAAGGGACCGATACTACGAGCAGTACTTC. Amino acid sequence: CASSERDRYYEQYF.

The V and J genes are TRBV7-9 and TRBJ2-1, with D possibly matching TRBD2 (6 bases). V was cut by 4 bases and J by 6 bases, with 10 bases left in between. Per the germline V gene, CDR1 is SEHNR and CDR2 is FQNEAQ (reference sequence). The CDR3 runs to 13 residues. CDR3 DNA: TGTGCCAGCAGCTCGGGACTCATCAATGAGCAGTTCTTC. Translating gives CASSSGLINEQFF.

The chain couples TRBV6-2 or TRBV6-3 to TRBJ2-1; D is ambiguous. The length of the CDR3 is 11 residues. Germline V gene sequence: CDR1 MNHEY, CDR2 SVGEGT. V was clipped by 4 bases and J by 9 bases, with 7 bases between them. DNA for the CDR3: TGTGCCAGCAGTTCGGCGGCTGAGCAGTTCTTC. This translates into CASSSAAEQFF.

The table lists this clone with a count of one. CDR3 in DNA: TGTGCCAGCATCTTCGGTATCGGCCAGCCCCAGCATTTT. This codes for CASIFGIGQPQHF. The rearrangement joins TRBV2 to TRBJ1-5; D is ambiguous. The ends were cut back, 7 bases at V and 7 bases at J, with 14 bases in the middle. Germline V gene lookup returns CDR1 SNHLY and CDR2 FYNNEI. The CDR3 sequence is 13 residues long.

V is TRBV7-2 and J is TRBJ2-7, with 7 bases matching TRBD1. V lost 5 bases, J lost 3 bases, and 10 bases stayed unmatched. CDR3 length: 15 amino acids. Germline V gives CDR1 SGHTA, CDR2 FQGNSA. In nucleotides, the CDR3 is TGTGCCAGCAGCACGAGTGGACAGGTTGGCTACGAGCAGTACTTC. This gives the protein CASSTSGQVGYEQYF.